This T cell receptor (beta chain) came from a study of identical twins. This clonotype was recorded many times. What it binds is not known. Whole-study findings and limits: Beta out-of-frame sequences showed weaker excess twin sharing.

CDR1 and CDR2 from the germline V gene are SQVTM and ANQGSEA. The CDR3 is 12 residues long. Trimming pared 7 bases from V and 3 bases from J, leaving 9 bases between. A universal primer site was incorporated via template switching, and the cDNA contained unique molecular identifiers. TCRdb re-derived calls from the 5' RACE reads in MiXCR, one entry per CDR3 protein. The repertoire consists of 350,000 to 400,000 distinct CDR3 sequences, with roughly 9% occurring once and the leading ten covering under 9.5%. Healthy Caucasians alone served as donors. The clonotype originates from a woman aged 45-60 years in good health. The chain carries TRBV29-1 and TRBJ2-2; D might be TRBD1 (5 bases). The sequencing input was naive T cells sorted from blood. CDR3 loop: CSAETDTGELFF. The DNA of the CDR3 is TGCAGCGCCGAGACAGACACCGGGGAGCTGTTTTTT.